The 3 T cell receptor beta chains presented below share a single source sample, sequenced in a study of T cell changes during pregnancy in multiple sclerosis. TCRdb keeps only in-frame clones here, not all; method: immunoSEQ multiplex PCR. Among tens of thousands of clones listed, about 94% were seen once. Sequences were derived from CD4+ T cells from peripheral blood mononuclear cells, sampled after pregnancy. The receptors derive from a female donor with multiple sclerosis, enrolled in a pregnancy study.

This clone was recorded once. The genes are TRBV7-9 and TRBJ1-4, with a possible D match to TRBD1 (6 bases). This CDR3 is 16 amino acids long. Deletions cut 4 bases from V and 0 bases from J, with 12 bases between. Germline-derived CDR1 and CDR2 are SEHNR and FQNEAQ (reference sequence). Here the CDR3 DNA reads TGTGCCAGCAGCTCGGGACAAGTTGCAACTAATGAAAAACTGTTTTTT. This codes for CASSSGQVATNEKLFF.

V gene TRBV6-6 combines with J gene TRBJ2-3; D is uncertain. CDR3 size: 11 residues. Germline CDR1 is MNHNY and CDR2 is SVGAGI (reference sequence). The V gene lost 7 bases and the J gene lost 0 bases, with 2 bases spanning the gap. CDR3 region: CASTSTDTQYF. In DNA, the CDR3 is TGTGCCAGCACTAGCACAGATACGCAGTATTTT.

Here the CDR3 DNA reads TGTGCCAGTAGCGGGGGTCGGCAGGGTCAAGAGGGCTATGGCTACACCTTC. Encoded protein: CASSGGRQGQEGYGYTF. V and J are TRBV19 and TRBJ1-2, with D perhaps TRBD1 (5 bases). Germline loops: CDR1 LNHDA, CDR2 SQIVND (reference sequence). Trimming left V 6 bases short and J 4 bases short, with 24 bases between. This CDR3 has 17 residues.